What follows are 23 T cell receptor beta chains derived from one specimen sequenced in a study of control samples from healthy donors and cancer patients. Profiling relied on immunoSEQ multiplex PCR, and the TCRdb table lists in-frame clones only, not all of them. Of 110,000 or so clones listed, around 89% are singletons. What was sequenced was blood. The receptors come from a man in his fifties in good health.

The CDR3 DNA sequence: TGTGCCAGCAGGGGGCAAGACAGGGTAGTTAATGGCTACACCTTC. Amino acids: CASRGQDRVVNGYTF. The J gene is TRBJ1-2, the V gene TRBV28; 7 bases are shared with TRBD1. This CDR3 has 15 amino acids. V lost 6 bases, J lost 6 bases, and 13 bases stayed unmatched. Germline assignment: CDR1 MDHEN and CDR2 SYDVKM.

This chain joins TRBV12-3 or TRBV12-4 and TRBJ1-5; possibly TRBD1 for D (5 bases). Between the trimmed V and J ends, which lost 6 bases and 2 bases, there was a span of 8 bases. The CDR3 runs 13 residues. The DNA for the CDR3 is TGTGCCAGCAGGCCGGGGGGCAATCAGCCCCAGCATTTT. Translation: CASRPGGNQPQHF.

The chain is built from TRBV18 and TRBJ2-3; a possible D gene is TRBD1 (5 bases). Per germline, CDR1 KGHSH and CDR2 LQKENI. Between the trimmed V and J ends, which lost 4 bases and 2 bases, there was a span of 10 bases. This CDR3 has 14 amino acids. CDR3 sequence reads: CASSLTTDTDTQYF. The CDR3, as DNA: TGTGCCAGCTCACTTACGACAGACACAGATACGCAGTATTTT.

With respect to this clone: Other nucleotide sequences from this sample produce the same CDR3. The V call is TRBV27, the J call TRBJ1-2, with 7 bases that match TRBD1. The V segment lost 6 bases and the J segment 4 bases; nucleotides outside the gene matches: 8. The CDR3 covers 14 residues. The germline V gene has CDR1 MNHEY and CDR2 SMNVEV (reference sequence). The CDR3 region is CASSEGQGVYGYTF. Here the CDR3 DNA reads TGTGCCAGCAGCGAGGGGCAGGGGGTCTATGGCTACACCTTC.

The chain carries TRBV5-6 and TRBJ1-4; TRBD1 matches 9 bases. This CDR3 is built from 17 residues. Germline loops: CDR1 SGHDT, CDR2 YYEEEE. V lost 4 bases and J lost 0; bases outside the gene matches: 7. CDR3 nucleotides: TGTGCCAGCAGCCCGGGACAGGGTTGGGCAACTAATGAAAAACTGTTTTTT. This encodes CASSPGQGWATNEKLFF.

CDR3 nucleotides: TGTGCCAGCAGCCAACACAGAGGGGGCTCGGCTGGTGGCTACACCTTC. It is translated as CASSQHRGGSAGGYTF. V usage is TRBV14 and J usage is TRBJ1-2, with 7 bases that match TRBD1. V gave up 2 bases and J gave up 7 bases; unmatched junction bases: 13. Germline V gene data show CDR1 as SGHDN and CDR2 as FVKESK. CDR3 length equals 16 residues.

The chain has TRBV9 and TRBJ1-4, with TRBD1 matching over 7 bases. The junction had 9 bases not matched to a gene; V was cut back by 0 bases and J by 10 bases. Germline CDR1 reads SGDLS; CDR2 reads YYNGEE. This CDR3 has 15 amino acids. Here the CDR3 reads CASSVGVGGNGKLFF. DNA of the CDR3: TGTGCCAGCAGCGTAGGGGTAGGGGGCAACGGAAAACTGTTTTTT.

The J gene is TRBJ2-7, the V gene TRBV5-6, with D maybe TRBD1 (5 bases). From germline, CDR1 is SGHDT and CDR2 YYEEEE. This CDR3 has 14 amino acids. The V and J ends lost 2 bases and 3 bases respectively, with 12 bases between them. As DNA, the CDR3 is TGTGCCAGCAGCTTTCTAAGCCAGGGCTACGAGCAGTACTTC. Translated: CASSFLSQGYEQYF.

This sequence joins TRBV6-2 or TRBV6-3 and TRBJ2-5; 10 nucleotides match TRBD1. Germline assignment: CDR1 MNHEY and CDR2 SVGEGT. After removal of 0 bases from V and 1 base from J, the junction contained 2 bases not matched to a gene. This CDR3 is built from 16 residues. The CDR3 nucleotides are TGTGCCAGCAGTTACTCCAGGACAGGGGGCCAAGAGACCCAGTACTTC. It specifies CASSYSRTGGQETQYF.

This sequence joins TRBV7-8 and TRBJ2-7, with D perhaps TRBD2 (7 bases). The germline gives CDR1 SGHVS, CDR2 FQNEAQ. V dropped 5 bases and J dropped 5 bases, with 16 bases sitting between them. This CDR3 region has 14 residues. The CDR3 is CASSRGGAGHEQYF. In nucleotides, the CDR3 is TGTGCCAGCAGCCGAGGGGGGGCAGGACACGAGCAGTACTTC.

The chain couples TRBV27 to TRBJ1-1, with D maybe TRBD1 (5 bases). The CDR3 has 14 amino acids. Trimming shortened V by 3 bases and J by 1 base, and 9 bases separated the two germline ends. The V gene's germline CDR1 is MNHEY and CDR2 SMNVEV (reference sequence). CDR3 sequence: CASSFQGGNTEAFF. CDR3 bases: TGTGCCAGCAGTTTCCAGGGAGGGAACACTGAAGCTTTCTTT.

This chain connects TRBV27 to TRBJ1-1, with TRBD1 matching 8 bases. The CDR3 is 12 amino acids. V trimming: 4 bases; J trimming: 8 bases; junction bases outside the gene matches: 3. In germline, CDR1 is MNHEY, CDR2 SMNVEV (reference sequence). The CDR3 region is CASSSGGIEAFF. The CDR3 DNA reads TGTGCCAGCAGTTCAGGGGGCATCGAAGCTTTCTTT.

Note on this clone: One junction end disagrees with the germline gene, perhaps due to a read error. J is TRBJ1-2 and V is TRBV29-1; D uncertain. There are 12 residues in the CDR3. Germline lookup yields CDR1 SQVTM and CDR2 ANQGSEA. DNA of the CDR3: TGCAGCGTTGCGGGTGGAAACTACGGCTACACCTTC. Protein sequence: CSVAGGNYGYTF.

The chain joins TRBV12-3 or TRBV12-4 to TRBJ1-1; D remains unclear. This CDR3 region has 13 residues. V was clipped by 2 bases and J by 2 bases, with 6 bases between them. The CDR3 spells CASSLSPNTEAFF. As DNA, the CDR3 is TGTGCCAGCAGTTTAAGCCCTAACACTGAAGCTTTCTTT.

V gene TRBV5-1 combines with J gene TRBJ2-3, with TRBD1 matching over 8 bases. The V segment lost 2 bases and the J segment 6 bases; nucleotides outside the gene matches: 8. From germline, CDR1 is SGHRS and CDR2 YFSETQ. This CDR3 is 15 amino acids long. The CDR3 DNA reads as TGCGCCAGCAGCTTCGGACAGGGAGAGGGCGATACGCAGTATTTT. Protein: CASSFGQGEGDTQYF. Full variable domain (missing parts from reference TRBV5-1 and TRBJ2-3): KAGVTQTPRYLIKTRGQQVTLSCSPISGHRSVSWYQQTPGQGLQFLFEYFSETQRNKGNFPGRFSGRQFSNSRSEMNVSTLELGDSALYLCASSFGQGEGDTQYFGPGTRLTVL.

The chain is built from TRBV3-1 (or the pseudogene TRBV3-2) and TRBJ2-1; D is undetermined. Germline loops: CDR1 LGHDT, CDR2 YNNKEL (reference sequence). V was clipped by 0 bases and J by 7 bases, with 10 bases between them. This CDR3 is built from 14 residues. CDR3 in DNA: TGTGCCAGCAGCCAAGATCTGAGCCCAAATGAGCAGTTCTTC. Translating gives CASSQDLSPNEQFF.

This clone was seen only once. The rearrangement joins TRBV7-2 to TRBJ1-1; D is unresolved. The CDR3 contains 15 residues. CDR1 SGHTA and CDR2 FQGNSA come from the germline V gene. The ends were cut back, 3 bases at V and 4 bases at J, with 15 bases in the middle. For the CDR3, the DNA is TGTGCCAGCAGCTTTGATGTTGAAAGTGGCACTGAAGCTTTCTTT. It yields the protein CASSFDVESGTEAFF.

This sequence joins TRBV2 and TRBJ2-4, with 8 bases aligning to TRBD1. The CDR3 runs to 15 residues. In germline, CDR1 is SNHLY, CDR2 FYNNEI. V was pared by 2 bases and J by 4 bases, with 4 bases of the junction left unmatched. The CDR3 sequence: CASSESGQGKNIQYF. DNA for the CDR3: TGTGCCAGCAGTGAATCCGGACAGGGTAAAAACATTCAGTACTTC.

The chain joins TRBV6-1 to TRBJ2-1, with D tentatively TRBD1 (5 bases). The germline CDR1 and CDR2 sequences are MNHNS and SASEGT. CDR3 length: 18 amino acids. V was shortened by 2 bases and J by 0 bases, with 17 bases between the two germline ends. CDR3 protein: CASSETHHWGASYNEQFF. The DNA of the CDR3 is TGTGCCAGCAGTGAAACACACCACTGGGGCGCCTCCTACAATGAGCAGTTCTTC.

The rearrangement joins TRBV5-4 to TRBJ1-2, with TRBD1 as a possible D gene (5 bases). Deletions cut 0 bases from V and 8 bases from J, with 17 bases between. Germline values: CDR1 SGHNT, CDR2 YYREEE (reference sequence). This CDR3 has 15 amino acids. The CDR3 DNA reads TGTGCCAGCAGCTTGGGCGGCAGGGTGGAATGGGGCTACACCTTC. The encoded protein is CASSLGGRVEWGYTF.

CDR3 loop: CASSLGTGGLGYTF. As DNA, the CDR3 is TGCGCCAGCAGCTTAGGGACAGGGGGACTTGGCTACACCTTC. The chain is built from TRBV5-1 and TRBJ1-2; TRBD1 matches 11 bases. The V gene end was trimmed by 2 bases and the J gene end by 7 bases; junction bases not matched to a gene: 4. The germline V gene has CDR1 SGHRS and CDR2 YFSETQ. This CDR3 comprises 14 residues. Full variable domain (remainder filled in from reference TRBV5-1 and TRBJ1-2): KAGVTQTPRYLIKTRGQQVTLSCSPISGHRSVSWYQQTPGQGLQFLFEYFSETQRNKGNFPGRFSGRQFSNSRSEMNVSTLELGDSALYLCASSLGTGGLGYTFGSGTRLTVV.

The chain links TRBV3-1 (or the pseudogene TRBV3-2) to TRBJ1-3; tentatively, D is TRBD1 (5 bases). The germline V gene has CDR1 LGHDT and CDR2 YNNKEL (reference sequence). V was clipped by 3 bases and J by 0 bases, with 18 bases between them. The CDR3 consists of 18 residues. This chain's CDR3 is CASSQSRFGTPSGNTIYF. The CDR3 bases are TGTGCCAGCAGCCAGAGCAGATTCGGGACTCCCTCTGGAAACACCATATATTTT.

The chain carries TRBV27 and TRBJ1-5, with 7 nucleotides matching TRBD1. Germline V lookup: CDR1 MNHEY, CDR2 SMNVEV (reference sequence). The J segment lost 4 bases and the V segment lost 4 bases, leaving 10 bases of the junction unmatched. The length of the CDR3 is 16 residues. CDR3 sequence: CASSSSGQAENQPQHF. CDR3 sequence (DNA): TGTGCCAGCAGTTCCTCAGGACAGGCTGAGAATCAGCCCCAGCATTTT.